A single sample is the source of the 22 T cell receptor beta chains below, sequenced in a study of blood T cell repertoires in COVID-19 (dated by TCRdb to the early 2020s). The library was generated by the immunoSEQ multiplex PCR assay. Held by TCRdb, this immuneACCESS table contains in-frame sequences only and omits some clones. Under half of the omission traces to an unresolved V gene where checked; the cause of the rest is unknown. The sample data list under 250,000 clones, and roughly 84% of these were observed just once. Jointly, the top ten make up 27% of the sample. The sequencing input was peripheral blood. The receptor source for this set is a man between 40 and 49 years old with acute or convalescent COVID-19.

The DNA for the CDR3 is TGTGCCACCAGTGAAGGTGGGGACAGTACCTACAATGAGCAGTTCTTC. It codes for CATSEGGDSTYNEQFF. The chain is built from TRBV24-1 and TRBJ2-1; TRBD1 matches at 7 bases. Germline V gives CDR1 KGHDR, CDR2 SFDVKD. This CDR3 spans 16 amino acids. V gave up 4 bases and J gave up 2 bases; unmatched junction bases: 7.

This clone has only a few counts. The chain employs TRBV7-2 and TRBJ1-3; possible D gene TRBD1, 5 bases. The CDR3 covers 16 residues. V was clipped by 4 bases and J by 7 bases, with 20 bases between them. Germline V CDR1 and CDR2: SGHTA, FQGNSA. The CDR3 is CASSYVVGPPGNTIYF. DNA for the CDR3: TGTGCCAGCAGCTACGTCGTAGGGCCGCCAGGGAACACCATATATTTT.

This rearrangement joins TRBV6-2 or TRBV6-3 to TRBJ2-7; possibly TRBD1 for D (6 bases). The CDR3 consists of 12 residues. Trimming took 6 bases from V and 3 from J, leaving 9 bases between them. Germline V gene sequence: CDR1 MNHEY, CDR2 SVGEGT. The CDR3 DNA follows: TGTGCCAGCAGCACAGGGTTCTACGAGCAGTACTTC. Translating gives CASSTGFYEQYF.

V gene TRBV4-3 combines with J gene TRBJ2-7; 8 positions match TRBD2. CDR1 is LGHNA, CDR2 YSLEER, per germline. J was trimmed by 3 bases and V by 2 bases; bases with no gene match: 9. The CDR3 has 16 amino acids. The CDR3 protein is CASSQNTGLGLYEQYF. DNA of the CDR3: TGCGCCAGCAGCCAAAATACGGGACTAGGTCTCTACGAGCAGTACTTC.

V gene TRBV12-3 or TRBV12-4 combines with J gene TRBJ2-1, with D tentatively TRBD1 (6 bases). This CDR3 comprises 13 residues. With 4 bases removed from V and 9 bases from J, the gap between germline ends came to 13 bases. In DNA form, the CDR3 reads TGTGCCAGCAGTTCATCCAGGGGAAGTGAGCAGTTCTTC. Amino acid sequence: CASSSSRGSEQFF.

CDR3 region: CASSQTGASGDPGNEQFF. DNA for the CDR3: TGTGCCAGCAGCCAAACTGGGGCTAGCGGTGATCCTGGGAATGAGCAGTTCTTC. The rearrangement links TRBV7-9 to TRBJ2-1; 7 nucleotides align to TRBD2. Germline CDR1 reads SEHNR; CDR2 reads FQNEAQ (reference sequence). This CDR3 region has 18 residues. V lost 5 bases and J lost 7; bases outside the gene matches: 20. The entire variable domain, with the rest obtained from reference TRBV7-9 and TRBJ2-1, is as follows: DTGVSQNPRHKITKRGQNVTFRCDPISEHNRLYWYRQTLGQGPEFLTYFQNEAQLEKSRLLSDRFSAERPKGSFSTLEIQRTEQGDSAMYLCASSQTGASGDPGNEQFFGPGTRLTVL.

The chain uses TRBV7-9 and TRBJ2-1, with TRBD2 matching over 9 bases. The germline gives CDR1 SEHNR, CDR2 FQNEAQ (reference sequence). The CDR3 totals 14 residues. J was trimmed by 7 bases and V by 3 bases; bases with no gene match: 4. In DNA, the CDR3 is TGTGCCAGCAGCTTTGCGGGAGGGCCTAATGAGCAGTTCTTC. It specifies CASSFAGGPNEQFF.

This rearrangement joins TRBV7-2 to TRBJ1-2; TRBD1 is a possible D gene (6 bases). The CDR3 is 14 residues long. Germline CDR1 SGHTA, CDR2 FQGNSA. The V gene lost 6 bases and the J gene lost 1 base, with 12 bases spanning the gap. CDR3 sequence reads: CASRRTADNYGYTF. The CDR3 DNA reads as TGTGCCAGCAGACGGACAGCCGATAACTATGGCTACACCTTC.

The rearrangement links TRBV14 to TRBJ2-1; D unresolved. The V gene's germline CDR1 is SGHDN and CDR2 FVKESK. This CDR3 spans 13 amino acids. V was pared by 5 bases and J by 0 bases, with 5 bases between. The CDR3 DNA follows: TGTGCCAGCAGCTCCAGCTCCTACAATGAGCAGTTCTTC. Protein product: CASSSSSYNEQFF.

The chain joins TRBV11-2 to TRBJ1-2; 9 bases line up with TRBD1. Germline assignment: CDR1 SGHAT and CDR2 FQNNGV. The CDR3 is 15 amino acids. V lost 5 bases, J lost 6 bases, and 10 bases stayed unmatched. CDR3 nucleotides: TGTGCCAGCAGCCAGACCGGGACAGGGACACATGGCTACACCTTC. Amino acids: CASSQTGTGTHGYTF.

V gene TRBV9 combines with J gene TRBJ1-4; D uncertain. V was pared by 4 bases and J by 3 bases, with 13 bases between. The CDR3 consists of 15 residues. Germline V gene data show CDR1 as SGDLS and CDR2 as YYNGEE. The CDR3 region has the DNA TGTGCCAGCAGCTTCGGCGGGGAATCTAATGAAAAACTGTTTTTT. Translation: CASSFGGESNEKLFF. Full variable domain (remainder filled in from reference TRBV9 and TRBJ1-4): DSGVTQTPKHLITATGQRVTLRCSPRSGDLSVYWYQQSLDQGLQFLIQYYNGEERAKGNILERFSAQQFPDLHSELNLSSLELGDSALYFCASSFGGESNEKLFFGSGTQLSVL.

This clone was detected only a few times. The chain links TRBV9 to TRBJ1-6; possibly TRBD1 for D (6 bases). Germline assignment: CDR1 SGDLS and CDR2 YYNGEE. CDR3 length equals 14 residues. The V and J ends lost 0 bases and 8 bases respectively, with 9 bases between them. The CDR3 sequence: CASSVGQEDSPLHF. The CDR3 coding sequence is TGTGCCAGCAGCGTAGGACAGGAAGATTCACCCCTCCACTTT. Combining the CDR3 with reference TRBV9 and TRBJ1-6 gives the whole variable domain DSGVTQTPKHLITATGQRVTLRCSPRSGDLSVYWYQQSLDQGLQFLIQYYNGEERAKGNILERFSAQQFPDLHSELNLSSLELGDSALYFCASSVGQEDSPLHFGNGTRLTVT.

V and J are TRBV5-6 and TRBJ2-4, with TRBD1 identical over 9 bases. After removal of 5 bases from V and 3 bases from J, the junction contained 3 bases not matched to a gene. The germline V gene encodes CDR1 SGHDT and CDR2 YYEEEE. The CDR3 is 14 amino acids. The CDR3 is CASSHRGRKNIQYF. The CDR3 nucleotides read TGTGCCAGCAGTCACAGGGGGCGCAAAAACATTCAGTACTTC.

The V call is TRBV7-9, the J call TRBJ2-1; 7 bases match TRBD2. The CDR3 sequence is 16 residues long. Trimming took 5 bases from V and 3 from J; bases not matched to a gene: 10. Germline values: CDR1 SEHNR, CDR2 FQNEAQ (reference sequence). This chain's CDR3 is CASSQGTGGFYNEQFF. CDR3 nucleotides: TGTGCCAGCAGCCAAGGGACCGGGGGGTTCTACAATGAGCAGTTCTTC.

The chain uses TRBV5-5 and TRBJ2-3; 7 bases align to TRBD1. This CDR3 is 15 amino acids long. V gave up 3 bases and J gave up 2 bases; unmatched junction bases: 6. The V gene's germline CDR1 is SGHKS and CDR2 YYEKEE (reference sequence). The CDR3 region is CASSSGTAFTDTQYF. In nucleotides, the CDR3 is TGTGCCAGCAGCTCCGGGACAGCCTTCACAGATACGCAGTATTTT. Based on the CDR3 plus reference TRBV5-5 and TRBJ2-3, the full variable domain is DAGVTQSPTHLIKTRGQQVTLRCSPISGHKSVSWYQQVLGQGPQFIFQYYEKEERGRGNFPDRFSARQFPNYSSELNVNALLLGDSALYLCASSSGTAFTDTQYFGPGTRLTVL.

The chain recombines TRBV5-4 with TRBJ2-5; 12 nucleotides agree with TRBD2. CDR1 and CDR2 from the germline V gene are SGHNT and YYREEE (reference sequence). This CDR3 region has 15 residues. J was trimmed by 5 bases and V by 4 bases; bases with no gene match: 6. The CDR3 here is CASSPRTSGMETQYF. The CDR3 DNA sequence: TGTGCCAGCAGCCCGAGGACTAGCGGGATGGAGACCCAGTACTTC.

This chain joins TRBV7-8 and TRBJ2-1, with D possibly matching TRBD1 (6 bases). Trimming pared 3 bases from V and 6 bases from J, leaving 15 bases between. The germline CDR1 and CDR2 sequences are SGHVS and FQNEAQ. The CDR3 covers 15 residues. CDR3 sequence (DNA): TGTGCCAGCAGCTTTAGCACAGGGAAGGTCAATGAGCAGTTCTTC. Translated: CASSFSTGKVNEQFF.

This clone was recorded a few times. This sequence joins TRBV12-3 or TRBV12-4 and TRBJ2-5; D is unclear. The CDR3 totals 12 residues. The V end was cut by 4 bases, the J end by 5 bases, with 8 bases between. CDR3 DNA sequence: TGTGCCAGCAGTTCGGGTCCGGAGACCCAGTACTTC. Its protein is CASSSGPETQYF.

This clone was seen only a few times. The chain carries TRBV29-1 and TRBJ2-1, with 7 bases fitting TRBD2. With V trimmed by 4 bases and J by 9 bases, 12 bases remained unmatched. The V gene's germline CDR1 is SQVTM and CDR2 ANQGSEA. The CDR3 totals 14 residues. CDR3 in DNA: TGCAGCGTTGCCCCTGGCGGGAGCGGTGGTGAGCAGTTCTTC. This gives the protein CSVAPGGSGGEQFF.

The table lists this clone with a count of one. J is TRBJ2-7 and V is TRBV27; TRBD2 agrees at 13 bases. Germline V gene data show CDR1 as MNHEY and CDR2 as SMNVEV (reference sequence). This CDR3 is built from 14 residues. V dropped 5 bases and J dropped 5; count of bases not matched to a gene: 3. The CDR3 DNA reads TGTGCCAGCAGTCGGACTAGCGGGAGCAACGAGCAGTACTTC. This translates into CASSRTSGSNEQYF.

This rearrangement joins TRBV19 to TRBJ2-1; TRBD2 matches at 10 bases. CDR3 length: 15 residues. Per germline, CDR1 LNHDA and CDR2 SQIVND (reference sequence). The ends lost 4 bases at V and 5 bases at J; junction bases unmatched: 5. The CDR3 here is CASSKSGRADNEQFF. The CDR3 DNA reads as TGTGCCAGTAGTAAGAGCGGGAGGGCCGACAATGAGCAGTTCTTC.

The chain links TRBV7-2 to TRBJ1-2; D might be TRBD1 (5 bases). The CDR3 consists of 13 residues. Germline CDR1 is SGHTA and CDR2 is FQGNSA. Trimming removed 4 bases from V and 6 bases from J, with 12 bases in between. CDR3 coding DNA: TGTGCCAGCAGCTCCCCAGGGTCCAATGGCTACACCTTC. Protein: CASSSPGSNGYTF. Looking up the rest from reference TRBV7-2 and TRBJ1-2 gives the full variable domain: GAGVSQSPSNKVTEKGKDVELRCDPISGHTALYWYRQSLGQGLEFLIYFQGNSAPDKSGLPSDRFSAERTGGSVSTLTIQRTQQEDSAVYLCASSSPGSNGYTFGSGTRLTVV.